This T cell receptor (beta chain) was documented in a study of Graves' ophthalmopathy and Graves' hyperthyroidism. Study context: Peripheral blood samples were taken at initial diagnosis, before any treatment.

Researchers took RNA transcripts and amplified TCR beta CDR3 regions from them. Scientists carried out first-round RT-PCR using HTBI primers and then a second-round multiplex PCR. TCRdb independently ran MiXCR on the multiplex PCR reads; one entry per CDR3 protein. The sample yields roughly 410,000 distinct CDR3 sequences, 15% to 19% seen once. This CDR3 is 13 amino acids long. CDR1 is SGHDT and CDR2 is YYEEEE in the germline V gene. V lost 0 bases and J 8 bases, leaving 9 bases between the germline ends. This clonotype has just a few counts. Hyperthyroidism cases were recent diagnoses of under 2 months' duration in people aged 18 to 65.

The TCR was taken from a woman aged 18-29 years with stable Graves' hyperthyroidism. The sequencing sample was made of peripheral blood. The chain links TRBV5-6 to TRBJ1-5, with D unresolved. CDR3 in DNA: TGTGCCAGCAGCTTGGGGGCTAAGGAGCCCCAGCATTTT. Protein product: CASSLGAKEPQHF.